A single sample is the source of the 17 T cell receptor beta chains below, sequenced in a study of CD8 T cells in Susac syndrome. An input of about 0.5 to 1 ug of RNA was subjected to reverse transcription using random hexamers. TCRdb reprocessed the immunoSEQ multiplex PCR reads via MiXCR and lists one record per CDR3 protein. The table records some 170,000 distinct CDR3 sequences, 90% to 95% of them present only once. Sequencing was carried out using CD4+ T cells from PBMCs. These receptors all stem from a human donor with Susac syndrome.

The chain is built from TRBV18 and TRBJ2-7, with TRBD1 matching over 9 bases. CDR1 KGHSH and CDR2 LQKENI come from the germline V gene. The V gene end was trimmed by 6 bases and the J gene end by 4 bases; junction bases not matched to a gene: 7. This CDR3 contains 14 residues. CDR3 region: CASSQTGGTYEQYF. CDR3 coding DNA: TGTGCCAGCTCTCAGACAGGGGGTACATACGAGCAGTACTTC.

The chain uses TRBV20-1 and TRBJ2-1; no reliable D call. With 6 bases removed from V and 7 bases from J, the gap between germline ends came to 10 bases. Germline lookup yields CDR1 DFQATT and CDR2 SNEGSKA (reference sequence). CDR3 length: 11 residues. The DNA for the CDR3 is TGCAGTGCGGCGAACAGAAATGAGCAGTTCTTC. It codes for CSAANRNEQFF.

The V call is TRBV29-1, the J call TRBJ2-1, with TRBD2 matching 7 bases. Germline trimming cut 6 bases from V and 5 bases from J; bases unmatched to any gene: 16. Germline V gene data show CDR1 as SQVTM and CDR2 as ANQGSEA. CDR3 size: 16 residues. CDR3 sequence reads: CSVGGIGGGFDNEQFF. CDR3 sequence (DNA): TGCAGCGTGGGGGGGATCGGTGGGGGATTCGACAATGAGCAGTTCTTC.

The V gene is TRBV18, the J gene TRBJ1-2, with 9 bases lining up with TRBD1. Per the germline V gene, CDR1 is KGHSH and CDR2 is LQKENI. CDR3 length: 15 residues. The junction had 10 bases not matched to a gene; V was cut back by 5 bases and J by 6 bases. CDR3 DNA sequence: TGTGCCAGCTCAGCCTACGTGACAGGGGGAGATGGCTACACCTTC. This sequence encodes CASSAYVTGGDGYTF.

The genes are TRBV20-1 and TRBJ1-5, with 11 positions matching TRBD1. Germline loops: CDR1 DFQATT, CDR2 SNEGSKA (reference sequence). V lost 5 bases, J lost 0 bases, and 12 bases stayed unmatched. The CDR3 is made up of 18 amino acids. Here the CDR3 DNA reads TGCAGTGCTGAAACCGGGACAGGGGGACGATATAGCAATCAGCCCCAGCATTTT. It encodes CSAETGTGGRYSNQPQHF.

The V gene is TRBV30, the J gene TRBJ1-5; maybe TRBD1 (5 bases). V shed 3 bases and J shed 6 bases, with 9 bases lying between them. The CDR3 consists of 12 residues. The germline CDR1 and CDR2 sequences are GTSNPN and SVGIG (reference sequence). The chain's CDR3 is CAWSRDSQPQHF. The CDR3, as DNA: TGTGCCTGGAGCAGGGATAGTCAGCCCCAGCATTTT.

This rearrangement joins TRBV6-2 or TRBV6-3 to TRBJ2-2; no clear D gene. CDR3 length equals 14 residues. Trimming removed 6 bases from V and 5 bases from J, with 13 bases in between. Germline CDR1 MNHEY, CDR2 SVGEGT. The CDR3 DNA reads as TGTGCCAGCAGAGAACTGTCAGCAACCGGGGAGCTGTTTTTT. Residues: CASRELSATGELFF.

The CDR3 region has the DNA TGTGCCAGCACTACCAGCCCATTGAACTATGGCTACACCTTC. Its translation is CASTTSPLNYGYTF. The chain employs TRBV28 and TRBJ1-2; the D is unclear. Germline loops: CDR1 MDHEN, CDR2 SYDVKM. The V gene lost 7 bases and the J gene lost 2 bases, with 14 bases spanning the gap. The CDR3 sequence is 14 residues long.

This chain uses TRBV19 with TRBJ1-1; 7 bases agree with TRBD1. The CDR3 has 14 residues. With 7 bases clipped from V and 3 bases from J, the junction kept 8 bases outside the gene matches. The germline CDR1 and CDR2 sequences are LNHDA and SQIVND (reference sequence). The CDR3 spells CASTGGAIDTEAFF. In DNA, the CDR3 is TGTGCCAGTACAGGGGGGGCGATTGACACTGAAGCTTTCTTT.

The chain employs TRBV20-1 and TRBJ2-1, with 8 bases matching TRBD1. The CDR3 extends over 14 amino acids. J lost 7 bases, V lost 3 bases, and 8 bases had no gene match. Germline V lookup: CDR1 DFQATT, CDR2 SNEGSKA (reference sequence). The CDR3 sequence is CSARSRQGWNEQFF. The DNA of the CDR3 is TGCAGTGCTAGGTCGAGACAGGGGTGGAATGAGCAGTTCTTC.

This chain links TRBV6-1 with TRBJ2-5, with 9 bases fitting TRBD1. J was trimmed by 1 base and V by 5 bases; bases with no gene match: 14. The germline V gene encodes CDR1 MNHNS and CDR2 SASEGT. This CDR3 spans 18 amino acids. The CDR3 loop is CASSRNPPGQGGQETQYF. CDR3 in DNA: TGTGCCAGCAGTCGCAACCCTCCGGGACAGGGAGGCCAAGAGACCCAGTACTTC.

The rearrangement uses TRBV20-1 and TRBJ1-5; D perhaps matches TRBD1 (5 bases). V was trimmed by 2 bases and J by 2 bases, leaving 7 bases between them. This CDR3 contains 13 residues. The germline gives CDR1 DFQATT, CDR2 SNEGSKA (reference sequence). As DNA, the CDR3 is TGCAGTGCTAGACAGGGCGGCAATCAGCCCCAGCATTTT. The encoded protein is CSARQGGNQPQHF.

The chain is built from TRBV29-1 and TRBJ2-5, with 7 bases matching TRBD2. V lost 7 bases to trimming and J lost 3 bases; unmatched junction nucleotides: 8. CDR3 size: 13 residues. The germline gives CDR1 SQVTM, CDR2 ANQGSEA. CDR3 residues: CSARPGGKETQYF. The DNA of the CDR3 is TGCAGCGCCCGTCCGGGGGGTAAAGAGACCCAGTACTTC.

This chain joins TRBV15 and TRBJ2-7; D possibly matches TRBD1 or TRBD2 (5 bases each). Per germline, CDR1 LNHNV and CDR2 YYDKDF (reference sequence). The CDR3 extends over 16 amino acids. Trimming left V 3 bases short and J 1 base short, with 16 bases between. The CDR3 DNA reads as TGTGCCACCAGCAGTGTCCAGTGGGGGAGTTCCTACGAGCAGTACTTC. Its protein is CATSSVQWGSSYEQYF.

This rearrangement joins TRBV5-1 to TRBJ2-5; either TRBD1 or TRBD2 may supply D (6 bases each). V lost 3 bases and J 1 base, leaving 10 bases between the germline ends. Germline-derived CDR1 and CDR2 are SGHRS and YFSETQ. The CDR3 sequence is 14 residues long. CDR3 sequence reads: CASSSGDTQETQYF. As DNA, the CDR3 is TGCGCCAGCAGCTCGGGGGACACCCAAGAGACCCAGTACTTC. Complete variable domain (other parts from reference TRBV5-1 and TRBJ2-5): KAGVTQTPRYLIKTRGQQVTLSCSPISGHRSVSWYQQTPGQGLQFLFEYFSETQRNKGNFPGRFSGRQFSNSRSEMNVSTLELGDSALYLCASSSGDTQETQYFGPGTRLLVL.

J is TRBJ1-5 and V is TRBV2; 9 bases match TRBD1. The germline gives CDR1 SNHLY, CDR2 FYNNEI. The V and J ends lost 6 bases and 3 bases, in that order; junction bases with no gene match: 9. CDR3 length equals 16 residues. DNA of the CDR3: TGTGCCAGCAGGAAGGGACAGGGATGGGTCAATCAGCCCCAGCATTTT. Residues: CASRKGQGWVNQPQHF.

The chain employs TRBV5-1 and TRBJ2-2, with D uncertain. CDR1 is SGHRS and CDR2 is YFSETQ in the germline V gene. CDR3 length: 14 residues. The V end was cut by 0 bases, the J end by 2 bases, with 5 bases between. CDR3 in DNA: TGCGCCAGCAGCTTGGGCACCAACACCGGGGAGCTGTTTTTT. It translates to CASSLGTNTGELFF.